This TCR beta chain is from a study of blood T cell repertoires in COVID-19. Residents of 24 US areas, aged roughly 18 to 89 years, made up the participants. The table lists this clone with a count of one. The CDR3 has 15 residues. The ends were cut back, 2 bases at V and 0 bases at J, with 11 bases in the middle. Germline CDR1 MNHEY, CDR2 SVGAGI. This table comes from immunoSEQ multiplex PCR, and its TCRdb copy is limited to in-frame clones, with some not included. This sample has tens of thousands of clones, with roughly 70% found just once. The chain recombines TRBV6-5 with TRBJ2-7; D not certain. This receptor was obtained from a woman aged 55-70 years who had been exposed to COVID-19. The sample comprised PBMCs or T cells enriched from blood (not recorded which). CDR3 sequence: CASSYSTYPSYEQYF. The CDR3 nucleotides are TGTGCCAGCAGTTACAGCACCTACCCCTCCTACGAGCAGTACTTC.